The rows below give T cell receptor beta chains drawn from one sample of a study of blood T cell repertoires in COVID-19. Only in-frame clones appear in the TCRdb table, and some are missing; sequencing was by immunoSEQ multiplex PCR. The table shows about 73,000 clones, with over 80% occurring only once. Sequencing was performed on peripheral blood. The origin of the receptors is a man older than 75 with active or convalescent COVID-19. Each CDR3 is given with its conserved first and last residue. The D gene is left open where the match is weak. For some rows the clone size is stated as once, few or many, or as a class when expanded; others skip it.

>TRBJ2-3|TRBD1|.|TRBV29-1
TGCAGCGTTGATACGGGACAGGGCACAGATACGCAGTATTTT
CSVDTGQGTDTQYF
>TRBJ1-4|TRBD1|.|TRBV28
TGTGCCAGCAGCAGACACGGGCTCAGGGGGGAAAAACTGTTTTTT
CASSRHGLRGEKLFF
>TRBJ1-2|TRBD1|.|TRBV28
TGTGCCAGCAGTCGTGGACAGGGGGCACGTAACTATGGCTACACCTTC
CASSRGQGARNYGYTF
>TRBJ2-7|TRBD1|once|TRBV4-1
TGCGCCAGCAGCCAAACCGGGACAGGGCGTCCCTACGAGCAGTACTTC
CASSQTGTGRPYEQYF
>TRBJ2-2|.|.|TRBV13
TGTGCCAGCAGCTTAGGACACCGTGGCACCGGGGAGCTGTTTTTT
CASSLGHRGTGELFF
>TRBJ2-1|TRBD2|once|TRBV6-1
TGTGCCAGCAGTGAGCTTCTAGCGGCCTACAATGAGCAGTTCTTC
CASSELLAAYNEQFF
>TRBJ2-1|.|.|TRBV29-1
TGCAGCGTTCGGCTAGCCGATGAGCAGTTCTTC
CSVRLADEQFF
>TRBJ1-2|.|few|TRBV5-6
TGTGCCAGCAGCTTCGCAGGGAGGGACTATGGCTACACCTTC
CASSFAGRDYGYTF
>TRBJ2-7|TRBD2|few|TRBV6-6
TGTGCCAGCAGCCACGGACTAGCGGGAGGCTACGAGCAGTACTTC
CASSHGLAGGYEQYF
>TRBJ2-1|TRBD2|.|TRBV13
TGTGCCAGCAGCTCGACGCGACTAGCGGGACTACTCAATGAGCAGTTCTTC
CASSSTRLAGLLNEQFF
>TRBJ2-3|.|.|TRBV5-4
TGTGCCAGCAGCTTGGGGCTAGTACCAGATACGCAGTATTTT
CASSLGLVPDTQYF
>TRBJ2-3|.|few|TRBV15
TGTGCCACCAGCATAGGACAGAGCACAGATACGCAGTATTTT
CATSIGQSTDTQYF
>TRBJ1-6|.|.|TRBV27
TGTGCCAGCAGACCCGCCCGAGCTAATTCACCCCTCCACTTT
CASRPARANSPLHF
>TRBJ2-7|TRBD1|few|TRBV10-3
TGTGCCACCACGGGACAGACCTACGAGCAGTACTTC
CATTGQTYEQYF
>TRBJ2-7|TRBD2|few|TRBV10-2
TGCGCCAGCAGTCCTAGCGGGGGGGCCTACGAGCAGTACTTC
CASSPSGGAYEQYF
>TRBJ2-1|.|.|TRBV6-4
TGTGCCAGCAGTCCAGAGACTATCGCTAATGAGCAGTTCTTC
CASSPETIANEQFF
>TRBJ1-1|.|.|TRBV20-1
TGCAGTGCTAGGCCCGGGGGGGAAGCTTTCTTT
CSARPGGEAFF
>TRBJ2-5|TRBD2|.|TRBV7-7
TGTGCTAGCAGCCCTGGGAGCGGGGGGTACCAAGAGACCCAGTACTTC
CASSPGSGGYQETQYF
>TRBJ2-1|TRBD2|.|TRBV6-2/TRBV6-3
TGTGCCAGCAGTAATACCGGGACTATATACAATGAGCAGTTCTTC
CASSNTGTIYNEQFF
>TRBJ1-3|.|few|TRBV9
TGTGCCAGCAGCGTAGGGGTGGCGGCAGGGAAAGGGAACACCATATATTTT
CASSVGVAAGKGNTIYF
>TRBJ2-1|TRBD1|.|TRBV23-1
TGCGCCAGCAGGTTTGACGGGACAGTAGACTCCTACAATGAGCAGTTCTTC
CASRFDGTVDSYNEQFF
>TRBJ1-2|.|.|TRBV5-1
TGCGCCAGCAGCTTGGCCCGGGGTCCCGCTAACTATGGCTACACCTTC
CASSLARGPANYGYTF
>TRBJ1-3|.|.|TRBV6-5
TGTGCCAGCAGTCCAGGGGTAAAAACTGGAAACACCATATATTTT
CASSPGVKTGNTIYF
>TRBJ1-2|TRBD1|.|TRBV19
TGTGCCAGTAGTACGGGACAGGTCGACTTGACTAACTATGGCTACACCTTC
CASSTGQVDLTNYGYTF
>TRBJ2-1|TRBD2|.|TRBV5-1
TGCGCCAGCAGCTTCGGACTAGATGAGCAGTTCTTC
CASSFGLDEQFF
>TRBJ2-7|.|few|TRBV10-3
TGTGCCATCAGTGAGGAAGAAGGGGGAGCGCAGTACTTC
CAISEEEGGAQYF
>TRBJ2-2|.|.|TRBV7-8
TGTGCCAGCAGCACCGGGACACCCACCGGGGAGCTGTTTTTT
CASSTGTPTGELFF
>TRBJ2-3|.|.|TRBV7-9
TGTGCCAGCAGCTTAGCTTCGGGAGATACGCAGTATTTT
CASSLASGDTQYF
>TRBJ2-2|.|.|TRBV11-2
TGTGCCAGCAGCTCCCCGGGGGGCTTCCACACCGGGGAGCTGTTTTTT
CASSSPGGFHTGELFF
>TRBJ2-7|TRBD2|.|TRBV7-8
TGTGCCAGCAGTTTTACCGGGACTATCATAGAATCCTACGAGCAGTACTTC
CASSFTGTIIESYEQYF
>TRBJ2-1|.|.|TRBV11-3
TGTGCCAGCAGCTTAGGGACGTTCAGGACTTCCTACAATGAGCAGTTCTTC
CASSLGTFRTSYNEQFF
>TRBJ2-3|.|once|TRBV5-4
TGTGCCAGCAGCCTGAGGACAGATACGCAGTATTTT
CASSLRTDTQYF
>TRBJ2-5|.|.|TRBV18
TGTGCCAGCTCACCATATAGAGCCCAAGAGACCCAGTACTTC
CASSPYRAQETQYF
>TRBJ2-4|TRBD2|.|TRBV4-1
TGCGCCAGCAGCCAGACCTCGGGACTAAGGTCGGGGGTAGACATTCAGTACTTC
CASSQTSGLRSGVDIQYF
>TRBJ2-1|TRBD1|.|TRBV18
TGTGCCAGCTCACCACCAGGGGGCTACACCCCCCGCAATGAGCAGTTCTTC
CASSPPGGYTPRNEQFF
>TRBJ2-6|.|once|TRBV6-5
TGTGCCAGCAACCAACAGGGATCTGGGGCCAACGTCCTGACTTTC
CASNQQGSGANVLTF
>TRBJ2-6|TRBD1|.|TRBV28
TGTGCCAGCAGTCCTGGAGCGACAGGGGGAGTCGGTGGGGCCAACGTCCTGACTTTC
CASSPGATGGVGGANVLTF
>TRBJ1-1|.|.|TRBV6-6
TGTGCCAGCAGTTACGAGAGCCTGAACACTGAAGCTTTCTTT
CASSYESLNTEAFF
>TRBJ2-7|TRBD2|.|TRBV30
TGTGCCTGGGCTGGACTAGCGGGGGCCTACGAGCAGTACTTC
CAWAGLAGAYEQYF
>TRBJ1-5|TRBD1|.|TRBV6-2/TRBV6-3
TGTGCCAGCAGCCGTCGGACAGGGTACAATCAGCCCCAGCATTTT
CASSRRTGYNQPQHF
>TRBJ2-1|TRBD1|.|TRBV7-2
TGTGCCAGTAAACGTCGACAGGGGGCGTATGAGCAGTTCTTC
CASKRRQGAYEQFF
>TRBJ2-7|TRBD2|.|TRBV11-2
TGTGCCAGCAGCTTAAATTCGGCCAGCGGGGGCCGGGGGCAGTACTTC
CASSLNSASGGRGQYF
>TRBJ1-6|.|.|TRBV27
TGTGCCAGCAGTTTAAAATGGAGCTCCTATAATTCACCCCTCCACTTT
CASSLKWSSYNSPLHF
>TRBJ1-2|.|few|TRBV9
TGTGCCAGCAGCGTCGAGACAGGCCCCGAGAGAAATGGCTACACCTTC
CASSVETGPERNGYTF
>TRBJ2-5|.|.|TRBV27
TGTGCCAGCAGTATTACAGGGCGGCAAGAGACCCAGTACTTC
CASSITGRQETQYF